This T cell receptor beta chain was retrieved from a study of cytomegalovirus exposure and HLA in healthy donors. Whole-study results and caveats: The authors later found HLA-associated TCR beta chains more clonally expanded than equally common others. Being productive about 90% or about 30% of the time was typical of most TCR beta V segments in an earlier analysis.

PCR used 60 Vbeta primers and 13 Jbeta primers. Repertoires were generated with immunoSEQ multiplex PCR, while TCRdb's copy carries only in-frame clones and drops some. The sample holds 85,000 to 100,000 clones, over 60% seen once. V lost 0 bases to trimming and J lost 3 bases; unmatched junction nucleotides: 1. Germline lookup yields CDR1 SGHRS and CDR2 YFSETQ. This CDR3 spans 16 amino acids. Notes on this clone: Its target is unknown.

The specimen was PBMCs. J is TRBJ2-3 and V is TRBV5-1; 13 nucleotides agree with TRBD2. The source of this sequence is a man aged 55 to 70 in good health and CMV-seropositive. CDR3 region: CASSLGLAGGTDTQYF. The CDR3, as DNA: TGCGCCAGCAGCTTGGGACTAGCGGGGGGAACAGATACGCAGTATTTT.